These 21 T cell receptor beta chains share one sample of origin, sequenced in a study of glioma-infiltrating T cells after dendritic cell vaccination. Time point meaning: after dendritic cell vaccination, including at tumor progression/relapse. Sequencing used immunoSEQ multiplex PCR; TCRdb keeps in-frame clones, though not all of them. The data show 75,000 to 95,000 clones, more than 75% seen once. The sequenced sample was blood, obtained after dendritic cell vaccination. The receptors derive from a human donor with glioblastoma.

The rearrangement links TRBV5-1 to TRBJ2-1, with 8 bases matching TRBD2. There are 15 residues in the CDR3. With V trimmed by 2 bases and J by 7 bases, 8 bases remained unmatched. CDR1 and CDR2 (germline): SGHRS, YFSETQ. The CDR3 DNA follows: TGCGCCAGCAGCTTAGTCGGACTAGCATCGAATGAGCAGTTCTTC. This encodes CASSLVGLASNEQFF.

The rearrangement uses TRBV15 and TRBJ2-5, with D perhaps matching TRBD2 (7 bases). The V end was cut by 6 bases, the J end by 1 base, with 15 bases between. This CDR3 has 15 amino acids. Looked up from germline, CDR1 is LNHNV and CDR2 is YYDKDF (reference sequence). CDR3 in amino acids: CATREGGQLQETQYF. The CDR3 DNA is TGTGCCACCAGAGAGGGGGGGCAGCTCCAAGAGACCCAGTACTTC.

The J gene is TRBJ1-1, the V gene TRBV25-1; D remains ambiguous. V lost 4 bases to trimming and J lost 1 base, with 4 bases between them. This CDR3 has 12 residues. The germline CDR1 and CDR2 sequences are MGHDK and SYGVNS. CDR3 in DNA: TGTGCCAGCAGTGTAGCGAACACTGAAGCTTTCTTT. This encodes CASSVANTEAFF.

This clone was observed a single time. The chain employs TRBV11-1 and TRBJ2-7; 9 positions match TRBD2. The V and J ends lost 5 bases and 7 bases, in that order; junction bases with no gene match: 15. CDR3 size: 16 residues. The V gene's germline CDR1 is SGHAT and CDR2 FQDESV (reference sequence). In DNA, the CDR3 is TGTGCCAGCAGCCCGTACCGCATAGGACTAGCGCGGGAGCAGTACTTC. This encodes CASSPYRIGLAREQYF.

The chain combines TRBV7-3 with TRBJ2-3; TRBD1 matches at 7 bases. V trimming: 3 bases; J trimming: 1 base; junction bases outside the gene matches: 1. The CDR3 has 14 residues. The germline CDR1 and CDR2 sequences are SGHTA and FQGTGA. This CDR3 reads CASSFTGGTDTQYF. The CDR3 nucleotides read TGTGCCAGCAGCTTTACAGGGGGCACAGATACGCAGTATTTT.

This chain joins TRBV2 and TRBJ2-1; 12 positions agree with TRBD2. V was clipped by 6 bases and J by 8 bases; unmatched bases: 5. This CDR3 is 14 amino acids long. The germline V gene encodes CDR1 SNHLY and CDR2 FYNNEI. CDR3 region: CASRGGLAGYEQFF. Here the CDR3 DNA reads TGTGCCAGCAGGGGGGGACTAGCGGGCTATGAGCAGTTCTTC.

This clone was counted a few times. This rearrangement joins TRBV10-3 to TRBJ1-2; 7 nucleotides agree with TRBD1. V dropped 0 bases and J dropped 8; count of bases not matched to a gene: 6. The CDR3 spans 14 residues. The germline V gene encodes CDR1 ENHRY and CDR2 SYGVKD. CDR3 residues: CAISESRGLTGYTF. The CDR3 nucleotides read TGTGCCATCAGTGAGTCTAGGGGGCTGACGGGCTACACCTTC.

A note on this clone: At one boundary the junction diverges from the germline segment, which might be a read error. V gene TRBV13 combines with J gene TRBJ1-1; no clear D gene. Germline lookup yields CDR1 PRHDT and CDR2 FYEKMQ (reference sequence). The CDR3 extends over 13 amino acids. The CDR3 region has the DNA TGTGCCAGCAGCCTAGGACGGAGCCAAGAAGCTTTCTTT. Translation gives CASSLGRSQEAFF. The whole variable domain, filled in from reference TRBV13 and TRBJ1-1, reads AAGVIQSPRHLIKEKRETATLKCYPIPRHDTVYWYQQGPGQDPQFLISFYEKMQSDKGSIPDRFSAQQFSDYHSELNMSSLELGDSALYFCASSLGRSQEAFFGQGTRLTVV.

The CDR3 sequence is CASIKGGALGNTIYF. Here the CDR3 DNA reads TGTGCCAGCATCAAAGGAGGGGCCCTGGGAAACACCATATATTTT. J is TRBJ1-3 and V is TRBV5-6, with D possibly matching TRBD1 (5 bases). Germline V gene lookup returns CDR1 SGHDT and CDR2 YYEEEE. This CDR3 has 15 amino acids. Trimming took off 6 bases at V and 4 bases at J, with 17 bases between the two ends. The full variable domain, its missing parts supplied by reference TRBV5-6 and TRBJ1-3, is DAGVTQSPTHLIKTRGQQVTLRCSPKSGHDTVSWYQQALGQGPQFIFQYYEEEERQRGNFPDRFSGHQFPNYSSELNVNALLLGDSALYLCASIKGGALGNTIYFGEGSWLTVV.

The chain's CDR3 is CASSFGTGRVNTEAFF. The CDR3 nucleotides are TGTGCCAGCAGCTTTGGTACGGGAAGAGTGAACACTGAAGCTTTCTTT. This chain joins TRBV7-3 and TRBJ1-1; the D is unclear. Germline CDR1 is SGHTA and CDR2 is FQGTGA. CDR3 length: 16 amino acids. Trimming pared 3 bases from V and 0 bases from J, leaving 14 bases between.

This sequence joins TRBV19 and TRBJ2-1; a possible D gene is TRBD1 (6 bases). The V end lost 5 bases, the J end lost 1 base, and 15 bases lay between the germline ends. Per the germline V gene, CDR1 is LNHDA and CDR2 is SQIVND (reference sequence). The CDR3 is 16 amino acids. CDR3 sequence reads: CASSVDSGVSYNEQFF. CDR3 sequence (DNA): TGTGCCAGTAGTGTTGACTCAGGGGTTTCCTACAATGAGCAGTTCTTC.

CDR3 residues: CASSPLATSTDTQYF. DNA for the CDR3: TGTGCCAGCAGCCCCCTAGCAACTAGCACAGATACGCAGTATTTT. This chain links TRBV7-3 with TRBJ2-3, with D perhaps TRBD2 (5 bases). V was pared by 5 bases and J by 0 bases, with 12 bases between. CDR3 length equals 15 residues. Germline CDR1 reads SGHTA; CDR2 reads FQGTGA.

In DNA, the CDR3 is TGTGCCAGCAGTGAAGCGGCAGGAGGAGCTTTCTTT. It encodes CASSEAAGGAFF. The chain uses TRBV6-1 and TRBJ1-1; D is unresolved. Trimming took off 0 bases at V and 10 bases at J, with 9 bases between the two ends. Germline values: CDR1 MNHNS, CDR2 SASEGT. The CDR3 is 12 amino acids.

The chain is built from TRBV2 and TRBJ2-5, with TRBD1 matching 7 bases. The CDR3 has 14 amino acids. The germline V gene encodes CDR1 SNHLY and CDR2 FYNNEI. With V trimmed by 6 bases and J by 2 bases, 6 bases remained unmatched. CDR3 amino acids: CASSRQGLQETQYF. The CDR3 DNA follows: TGTGCCAGCAGCAGACAGGGCCTACAAGAGACCCAGTACTTC.

V and J are TRBV5-1 and TRBJ2-5; 7 bases fit TRBD1. V gave up 10 bases and J gave up 5 bases; unmatched junction bases: 17. Germline V gene sequence: CDR1 SGHRS, CDR2 YFSETQ. CDR3 size: 15 residues. The DNA of the CDR3 is TGCGCCGGGAAAAAGACAGGGACGAGGGGGGAGACCCAGTACTTC. Translation gives CAGKKTGTRGETQYF. The full variable domain, its missing parts supplied by reference TRBV5-1 and TRBJ2-5, is KAGVTQTPRYLIKTRGQQVTLSCSPISGHRSVSWYQQTPGQGLQFLFEYFSETQRNKGNFPGRFSGRQFSNSRSEMNVSTLELGDSALYLCAGKKTGTRGETQYFGPGTRLLVL.

This sequence joins TRBV19 and TRBJ2-7, with 9 bases fitting TRBD1. Trimming took 8 bases from V and 2 from J; bases not matched to a gene: 4. Germline CDR1 reads LNHDA; CDR2 reads SQIVND (reference sequence). This CDR3 spans 13 amino acids. The CDR3 DNA reads TGTGCCAGTTCCACAGGGGGCCCCTACGAGCAGTACTTC. Amino acid sequence: CASSTGGPYEQYF.

V gene TRBV2 combines with J gene TRBJ2-2, with a possible D match to TRBD1 (5 bases). CDR1 and CDR2 from the germline V gene are SNHLY and FYNNEI. There are 13 residues in the CDR3. The V end lost 2 bases, the J end lost 5 bases, and 6 bases lay between the germline ends. The DNA of the CDR3 is TGTGCCAGCAGTGAACAGGGTACCGGGGAGCTGTTTTTT. This encodes CASSEQGTGELFF.

The rearrangement joins TRBV6-1 to TRBJ1-1; D not certain. V gave up 7 bases and J gave up 14 bases, with 17 bases separating them. Germline CDR1 reads MNHNS; CDR2 reads SASEGT. This CDR3 spans 11 amino acids. The CDR3 sequence: CASTPRVHRFF. The CDR3 DNA sequence: TGTGCCAGCACCCCGAGGGTCCATCGCTTCTTT.

The gene calls are TRBV5-6 and TRBJ2-1, with TRBD1 as a possible D gene (5 bases). The CDR3 has 16 residues. Germline assignment: CDR1 SGHDT and CDR2 YYEEEE. The V and J ends lost 0 bases and 5 bases respectively, with 15 bases between them. The CDR3 DNA sequence: TGTGCCAGCAGCTTGGGTTGGAGCCAGGGTCACAATGAGCAGTTCTTC. Protein sequence: CASSLGWSQGHNEQFF.

This clone was seen only once. This chain links TRBV29-1 with TRBJ2-5, with a weak D call TRBD2 (6 bases). The CDR3 runs 12 residues. Germline values: CDR1 SQVTM, CDR2 ANQGSEA. Trimming took off 5 bases at V and 5 bases at J, with 12 bases between the two ends. The CDR3, as DNA: TGCAGCGTTAGCGGGTTTGGGGAGACCCAGTACTTC. This codes for CSVSGFGETQYF.

This chain links TRBV18 with TRBJ1-2, with no clear D. Germline V gene sequence: CDR1 KGHSH, CDR2 LQKENI. V lost 2 bases and J 0 bases, leaving 13 bases between the germline ends. This CDR3 region has 16 residues. The CDR3 DNA sequence: TGTGCCAGCTCACCAGTTCGCGGCCCGCCTAACTATGGCTACACCTTC. Protein: CASSPVRGPPNYGYTF.